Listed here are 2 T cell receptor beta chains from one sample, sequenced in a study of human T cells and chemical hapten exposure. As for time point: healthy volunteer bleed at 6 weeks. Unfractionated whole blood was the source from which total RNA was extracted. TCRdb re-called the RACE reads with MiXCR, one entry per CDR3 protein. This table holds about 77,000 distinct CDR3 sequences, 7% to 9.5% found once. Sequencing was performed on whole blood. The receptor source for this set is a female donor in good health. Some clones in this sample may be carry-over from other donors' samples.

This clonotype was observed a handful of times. The CDR3 nucleotides read TGTGCCATCAGTTTCGGGGGGGCTGGGAGCACAGATACGCAGTATTTT. It encodes CAISFGGAGSTDTQYF. The rearrangement links TRBV10-3 to TRBJ2-3; 8 bases align to TRBD2. The germline gives CDR1 ENHRY, CDR2 SYGVKD. Trimming took 5 bases from V and 0 from J; bases not matched to a gene: 7. The CDR3 covers 16 residues.

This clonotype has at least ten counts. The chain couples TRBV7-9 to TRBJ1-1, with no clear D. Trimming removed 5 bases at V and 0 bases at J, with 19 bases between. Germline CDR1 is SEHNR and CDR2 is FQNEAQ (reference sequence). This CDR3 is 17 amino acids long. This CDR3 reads CASSPPAGSSMNTEAFF. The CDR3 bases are TGTGCCAGCAGCCCCCCGGCGGGTAGCTCCATGAACACTGAAGCTTTCTTT.